This T cell receptor beta chain was recorded in a study of blood T cells in healthy people across ages. Findings of the study overall: Correlation between TCR beta diversity and naive T cell percentage was strong. The study regarded diversity estimates from one million T cells as underestimates.

Caucasian, healthy and from Russia, the donors were aged between about 6 and 100. Extractions gave at least 5.5 micrograms of total RNA per sample. J was trimmed by 11 bases and V by 4 bases; bases with no gene match: 11. There are 15 residues in the CDR3. CDR1 MNHEY and CDR2 SMNVEV come from the germline V gene (reference sequence). Worth noting for this clonotype: Its antigen is not identified. Given a much more abundant clone one base away, this may be a read error.

Combining a sample-barcoded 5' primer with a J-beta primer mix, a second PCR ran for roughly 6 to 11 cycles. One entry per CDR3 protein results from TCRdb running MiXCR on the 5' RACE reads. Of more than 800,000 distinct CDR3 sequences listed, 25% to 35% are singletons. Sequencing input: blood. This receptor was taken from a woman aged 80 or over in good health. The V call is TRBV27, the J call TRBJ1-6; 7 nucleotides agree with TRBD1. CDR3 loop: CASSSDRAQGPPLHF. The CDR3 nucleotides read TGTGCCAGCAGTTCTGACAGGGCCCAAGGTCCACCCCTCCACTTT.